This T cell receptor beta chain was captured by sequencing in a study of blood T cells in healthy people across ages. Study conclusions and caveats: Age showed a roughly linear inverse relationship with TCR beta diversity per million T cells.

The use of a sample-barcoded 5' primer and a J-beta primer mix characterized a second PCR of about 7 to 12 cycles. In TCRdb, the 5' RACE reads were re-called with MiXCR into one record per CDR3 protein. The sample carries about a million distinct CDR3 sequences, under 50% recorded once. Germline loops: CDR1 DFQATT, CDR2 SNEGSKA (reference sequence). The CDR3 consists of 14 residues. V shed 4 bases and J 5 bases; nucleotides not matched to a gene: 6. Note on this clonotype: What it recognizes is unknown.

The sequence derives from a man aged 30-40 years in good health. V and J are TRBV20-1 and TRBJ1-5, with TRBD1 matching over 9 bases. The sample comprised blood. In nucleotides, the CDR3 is TGCAGTGCTACCGGGACAGGGAGAGATCAGCCCCAGCATTTT. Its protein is CSATGTGRDQPQHF.